The 18 T cell receptor beta chains listed next were all sequenced from one sample in a study of T cell repertoires in cytomegalovirus infection. MiXCR, run by TCRdb on the reads, gives a single entry per CDR3 protein. In the table there are around 900,000 distinct CDR3 sequences, roughly 30% of which are singletons. Their target antigens are unknown. Sequenced here: cultured CD8+ T cells from PBMCs, sampled from culture after CMV antigen stimulation. The source is a human donor in good health (CMV status not recorded). Some clones in this sample may be carry-over from other donors' samples.

The chain carries TRBV6-1 and TRBJ2-3; perhaps D is TRBD1 or TRBD2 (6 bases each). Germline V gene data show CDR1 as MNHNS and CDR2 as SASEGT. The V end was cut by 8 bases, the J end by 5 bases, with 17 bases between. The CDR3 runs 14 residues. CDR3 amino acids: CASWGEQGRDTQYF. In DNA form, the CDR3 reads TGTGCCAGCTGGGGGGAACAGGGAAGAGATACGCAGTATTTT.

This clonotype has only a few counts. The chain joins TRBV6-1 to TRBJ1-6; tentative D call: TRBD1 (5 bases). Trimming removed 6 bases at V and 3 bases at J, with 18 bases between. CDR3 length: 17 residues. Per the germline V gene, CDR1 is MNHNS and CDR2 is SASEGT. CDR3 coding DNA: TGTGCCAGCAGACCCCCCAGCGGGGCGGACTATAATTCACCCCTCCACTTT. This codes for CASRPPSGADYNSPLHF.

V usage is TRBV7-8 and J usage is TRBJ1-5; weak D call: TRBD1 (5 bases). This CDR3 is 19 amino acids long. Germline CDR1 is SGHVS and CDR2 is FQNEAQ. Trimming stripped 1 base from V and 4 bases from J, with 23 bases between. The CDR3 nucleotides are TGTGCCAGCAGCTTAGGACAGCTGTGGGGGGGGGTGAGGAATCAGCCCCAGCATTTT. It translates to CASSLGQLWGGVRNQPQHF. Based on the CDR3 plus reference TRBV7-8 and TRBJ1-5, the full variable domain is GAGVSQSPRYKVAKRGQDVALRCDPISGHVSLFWYQQALGQGPEFLTYFQNEAQLDKSGLPSDRFFAERPEGSVSTLKIQRTQQEDSAVYLCASSLGQLWGGVRNQPQHFGDGTRLSIL.

The chain carries TRBV9 and TRBJ2-1; 7 nucleotides align to TRBD1. Trimming at V came to 0 bases and at J to 6 bases, leaving 18 bases not matched to a gene. Germline V gene lookup returns CDR1 SGDLS and CDR2 YYNGEE. The CDR3 length is 19 residues. CDR3 sequence reads: CASSVVDGRGGAFGNEQFF. CDR3 nucleotides: TGTGCCAGCAGCGTAGTGGACGGTAGAGGGGGCGCCTTCGGCAATGAGCAGTTCTTC.

This clonotype came up many times. The chain combines TRBV9 with TRBJ2-1; TRBD2 agrees at 8 bases. The germline V gene has CDR1 SGDLS and CDR2 YYNGEE. The CDR3 has 16 amino acids. V was pared by 4 bases and J by 7 bases, with 13 bases of the junction left unmatched. CDR3 coding DNA: TGTGCCAGCAGCTCCTCCGGGACTAGGGTGGGGAATGAGCAGTTCTTC. Protein sequence: CASSSSGTRVGNEQFF.

This clonotype came up a few times. The chain employs TRBV3-1 and TRBJ2-1; TRBD2 agrees at 8 bases. The junction had 11 bases not matched to a gene; V was cut back by 3 bases and J by 4 bases. Germline-derived CDR1 and CDR2 are LGHDT and YNNKEL (reference sequence). This CDR3 comprises 17 residues. The chain's CDR3 is CASSQSLIGGGYNEQFF. In DNA, the CDR3 is TGTGCCAGCAGCCAGTCCCTTATCGGGGGGGGGTACAATGAGCAGTTCTTC.

The V call is TRBV20-1, the J call TRBJ2-3; tentative D call: TRBD2 (6 bases). The V gene lost 5 bases and the J gene lost 0 bases, with 12 bases spanning the gap. Germline CDR1 reads DFQATT; CDR2 reads SNEGSKA (reference sequence). CDR3 length: 14 residues. The CDR3 nucleotides are TGCAGTGCTTCCAGGAGGGTTAGCACAGATACGCAGTATTTT. This encodes CSASRRVSTDTQYF.

This clonotype came up a few times. The chain couples TRBV6-1 to TRBJ1-5; D not resolved. There are 16 residues in the CDR3. Germline V lookup: CDR1 MNHNS, CDR2 SASEGT. Between the trimmed V and J ends, which lost 2 bases and 0 bases, there was a span of 11 bases. The CDR3 sequence is CASSERAGNSNQPQHF. The CDR3 DNA follows: TGTGCCAGCAGTGAAAGAGCCGGGAATAGCAATCAGCCCCAGCATTTT.

The V and J genes are TRBV19 and TRBJ2-3; 7 bases are a match to TRBD1. Germline trimming cut 6 bases from V and 7 bases from J; bases unmatched to any gene: 19. The germline V gene has CDR1 LNHDA and CDR2 SQIVND (reference sequence). The CDR3 has 17 amino acids. The CDR3 DNA is TGTGCCAGTAGACGCGTTAACAGGGGAGAAGTGGGAAATACGCAGTATTTT. Its protein is CASRRVNRGEVGNTQYF.

The chain combines TRBV11-3 with TRBJ1-2, with 9 bases that match TRBD1. Germline CDR1 reads SGHNT; CDR2 reads YENEEA. The CDR3 runs 13 residues. V lost 11 bases, J lost 7 bases, and 11 bases stayed unmatched. In DNA form, the CDR3 reads TGTGCCTATACCGGGACAGGGTACAGTGGCTACACCTTC. Translating gives CAYTGTGYSGYTF.

V usage is TRBV7-3 and J usage is TRBJ2-1; D is ambiguous. The germline gives CDR1 SGHTA, CDR2 FQGTGA. Trimming pared 5 bases from V and 3 bases from J, leaving 8 bases between. The CDR3 runs to 13 residues. CDR3 amino acids: CASSPENYNEQFF. CDR3 in DNA: TGTGCCAGCAGCCCCGAGAACTACAATGAGCAGTTCTTC.

The sample holds many counts of this clonotype. The rearrangement uses TRBV7-9 and TRBJ1-1; no definite D call. Germline lookup yields CDR1 SEHNR and CDR2 FQNEAQ (reference sequence). The CDR3 is 11 amino acids. V lost 10 bases and J lost 6, with 12 bases in between. The CDR3 here is CATAPGAEAFF. The CDR3 DNA is TGTGCCACCGCGCCTGGCGCTGAAGCTTTCTTT. The full variable domain, completed using reference TRBV7-9 and TRBJ1-1, is DTGVSQNPRHKITKRGQNVTFRCDPISEHNRLYWYRQTLGQGPEFLTYFQNEAQLEKSRLLSDRFSAERPKGSFSTLEIQRTEQGDSAMYLCATAPGAEAFFGQGTRLTVV.

At least ten counts were recorded for this clonotype. The chain has TRBV6-5 and TRBJ2-3; 7 nucleotides match TRBD2. Germline loops: CDR1 MNHEY, CDR2 SVGAGI. Unmatched junction bases numbered 1, after V lost 0 bases and J lost 1 base. The CDR3 sequence is 15 residues long. The CDR3 spells CASSYSAGGTDTQYF. DNA of the CDR3: TGTGCCAGCAGTTACTCGGCGGGGGGCACAGATACGCAGTATTTT.

V usage is TRBV12-5 and J usage is TRBJ2-1; 8 bases agree with TRBD2. The junction had 5 bases not matched to a gene; V was cut back by 6 bases and J by 4 bases. This CDR3 region has 14 residues. Germline V gene lookup returns CDR1 LGHNT and CDR2 FRNRAP. CDR3 nucleotide sequence: TGTGCTAGTGGGCGCGGGGGGCCATACAATGAGCAGTTCTTC. This encodes CASGRGGPYNEQFF.

This sequence joins TRBV11-2 and TRBJ1-2; 9 nucleotides align to TRBD1. Germline V gene sequence: CDR1 SGHAT, CDR2 FQNNGV. The V and J ends lost 5 bases and 1 base, in that order; junction bases with no gene match: 8. The CDR3 runs to 16 residues. CDR3 amino acids: CASSVTQGAYNYGYTF. CDR3 nucleotides: TGTGCCAGCAGCGTCACACAGGGGGCTTATAACTATGGCTACACCTTC.

This clonotype was picked up a small number of times. The chain uses TRBV6-2 or TRBV6-3 and TRBJ2-7; 9 nucleotides match TRBD1. The CDR3 loop spans 14 amino acids. V shed 7 bases and J 7 bases; nucleotides not matched to a gene: 11. CDR1 and CDR2 from the germline V gene are MNHEY and SVGEGT. The CDR3 protein is CASTGQGWGEEQYV. The DNA of the CDR3 is TGTGCCAGCACCGGACAGGGGTGGGGAGAAGAGCAGTACGTC.

At least ten counts were recorded for this clonotype. The chain couples TRBV7-2 to TRBJ2-1, with D hard to call. The length of the CDR3 is 15 residues. The V end was cut by 0 bases, the J end by 0 bases, with 6 bases between. Germline CDR1 reads SGHTA; CDR2 reads FQGNSA. The DNA for the CDR3 is TGTGCCAGCAGCTTAGCTGGTAGCTCCTACAATGAGCAGTTCTTC. It codes for CASSLAGSSYNEQFF.

The rearrangement uses TRBV7-3 and TRBJ2-1; TRBD2 is a possible D gene (6 bases). V shed 4 bases and J shed 6 bases, with 16 bases lying between them. This CDR3 comprises 15 residues. The germline V gene has CDR1 SGHTA and CDR2 FQGTGA. The CDR3 DNA follows: TGTGCCAGCAGCTACTCCGGGACTGGCCTCAATGAGCAGTTCTTC. Its protein is CASSYSGTGLNEQFF.